Presented here are 21 T cell receptor beta chains from one specimen sequenced in a study of T-cell reconstitution after alpha-beta-depleted transplantation in children. Unique molecular identifiers were built into the TCRbeta library. In TCRdb, the PCR reads were re-called with MiXCR into one record per CDR3 protein. The table records 95,000 to 150,000 distinct CDR3 sequences, more than 20% of them present only once. The sample consisted of PBMCs, mostly from graft donor cells, taken 180 days after TCRalphabeta/CD19-depleted stem cell transplant. These receptors originate from a male patient aged 2-15 years who had a stem cell transplant for chronic granulomatous disease, so the T cells may come from the graft donor.

The chain employs TRBV7-2 and TRBJ2-7; TRBD2 might be the D (6 bases). V was clipped by 4 bases and J by 3 bases, with 16 bases between them. This CDR3 is built from 15 residues. Germline V gene lookup returns CDR1 SGHTA and CDR2 FQGNSA. The DNA of the CDR3 is TGTGCCAGCAGCTCGCGGGGACGTGGGGGCTACGAGCAGTACTTC. Residues: CASSSRGRGGYEQYF.

This clonotype was counted many times. This chain connects TRBV12-3 or TRBV12-4 to TRBJ2-2; a weak D match, TRBD2 (6 bases). Trimming took off 8 bases at V and 2 bases at J, with 18 bases between the two ends. The CDR3 runs to 16 residues. This CDR3 reads CASVGLAGRNTGELFF. The CDR3 region has the DNA TGTGCCAGCGTAGGCCTTGCGGGACGTAACACCGGGGAGCTGTTTTTT.

This clonotype was seen ten or more times. The chain couples TRBV12-3 or TRBV12-4 to TRBJ2-1; D perhaps matches TRBD2 (7 bases). V gave up 3 bases and J gave up 8 bases, with 14 bases separating them. The CDR3 is 14 residues long. CDR3 loop: CASSFGGLIDEQFF. CDR3 sequence (DNA): TGTGCCAGCAGTTTCGGGGGGCTTATAGATGAGCAGTTCTTC.

This clonotype was recorded many times. V and J are TRBV20-1 and TRBJ2-2, with D tentatively TRBD1 (5 bases). Looked up from germline, CDR1 is DFQATT and CDR2 is SNEGSKA (reference sequence). This CDR3 contains 15 residues. Trimming stripped 0 bases from V and 5 bases from J, with 13 bases between. The CDR3 coding sequence is TGCAGTGCTAGAGATCAGGGAATGGGTACCGGGGAGCTGTTTTTT. Translating gives CSARDQGMGTGELFF.

This sequence joins TRBV13 and TRBJ2-5, with D possibly matching TRBD1 (6 bases). The ends were cut back, 5 bases at V and 5 bases at J, with 21 bases in the middle. Germline lookup yields CDR1 PRHDT and CDR2 FYEKMQ (reference sequence). This CDR3 spans 16 amino acids. The CDR3 nucleotides are TGTGCCAGCAGCGCCCGCCACAGGGTAGATCCGGAGACCCAGTACTTC. This sequence encodes CASSARHRVDPETQYF.

The chain uses TRBV12-3 or TRBV12-4 and TRBJ1-6; possible D gene TRBD1, 5 bases. Trimming pared 6 bases from V and 5 bases from J, leaving 14 bases between. This CDR3 contains 15 residues. CDR3 bases: TGTGCCAGCAGCGGAAAGCGGGGGGATAATTCACCCCTCCACTTT. This gives the protein CASSGKRGDNSPLHF.

This clonotype has just one count. The chain carries TRBV18 and TRBJ2-3; D is unresolved. Germline V gene lookup returns CDR1 KGHSH and CDR2 LQKENI. Trimming stripped 5 bases from V and 4 bases from J, with 4 bases between. The CDR3 covers 11 residues. CDR3 in DNA: TGTGCCAGCTCAAGCCCAGATACGCAGTATTTT. Encoded protein: CASSSPDTQYF.

J is TRBJ1-4 and V is TRBV5-1, with 7 nucleotides matching TRBD1. The CDR3 loop spans 15 amino acids. V dropped 5 bases and J dropped 4; count of bases not matched to a gene: 8. CDR1 and CDR2 (germline): SGHRS, YFSETQ. The CDR3: CASRETGKNNEKLFF. CDR3 nucleotide sequence: TGCGCCAGCAGGGAGACAGGGAAGAATAATGAAAAACTGTTTTTT.

This clonotype was recorded at least ten times. The rearrangement uses TRBV5-1 and TRBJ2-1, with TRBD2 identical over 9 bases. Germline-derived CDR1 and CDR2 are SGHRS and YFSETQ. This CDR3 is built from 15 residues. The J segment lost 8 bases and the V segment lost 4 bases, leaving 10 bases of the junction unmatched. The CDR3 coding sequence is TGCGCCAGCAGCGTGGGGTTAGCGGGAGCGCATGAGCAGTTCTTC. This codes for CASSVGLAGAHEQFF. The variable domain in full, with the rest retrieved from reference TRBV5-1 and TRBJ2-1, is KAGVTQTPRYLIKTRGQQVTLSCSPISGHRSVSWYQQTPGQGLQFLFEYFSETQRNKGNFPGRFSGRQFSNSRSEMNVSTLELGDSALYLCASSVGLAGAHEQFFGPGTRLTVL.

This clonotype has a count of ten or more. The CDR3: CASSLRPGARLGETQYF. The DNA of the CDR3 is TGTGCCAGCAGCTTAAGACCCGGGGCCAGGCTTGGGGAGACCCAGTACTTC. The J gene is TRBJ2-5, the V gene TRBV7-2, with D possibly called TRBD1 or TRBD2 (5 bases each). There are 17 residues in the CDR3. V shed 2 bases and J shed 5 bases, with 21 bases lying between them. Looked up from germline, CDR1 is SGHTA and CDR2 is FQGNSA.

V is TRBV12-3 or TRBV12-4 and J is TRBJ1-3, with D unclear. The CDR3 consists of 14 residues. Deletions cut 3 bases from V and 4 bases from J, with 10 bases between. The CDR3 nucleotides read TGTGCCAGCAGTTTGAGGAACGTCGGAAACACCATATATTTT. This translates into CASSLRNVGNTIYF.

About this clonotype itself: At one boundary the junction diverges from the germline segment, which might be a read error. This CDR3 reads CASSLQGSTYSEQFF. The CDR3 DNA reads TGTGCCAGCAGTTTACAGGGGTCAACCTACAGTGAGCAGTTCTTC. The chain recombines TRBV12-3 or TRBV12-4 with TRBJ2-1, with a tentative D call TRBD1 (6 bases). This CDR3 has 15 amino acids.

The genes are TRBV20-1 and TRBJ1-1; 9 positions match TRBD1. The CDR3 runs 14 residues. V was clipped by 4 bases and J by 5 bases; unmatched bases: 8. The germline CDR1 and CDR2 sequences are DFQATT and SNEGSKA (reference sequence). The CDR3 DNA sequence: TGCAGTGCTAACCAAAACAGGGGGCGGACTGAAGCTTTCTTT. Translating it yields CSANQNRGRTEAFF.

This chain connects TRBV12-3 or TRBV12-4 to TRBJ2-3; perhaps TRBD2 as D (6 bases). V lost 6 bases and J lost 2, with 12 bases in between. The CDR3 length is 14 residues. The CDR3 bases are TGTGCCAGCAGGGTTGGAGGGAACACAGATACGCAGTATTTT. Protein: CASRVGGNTDTQYF.

The chain couples TRBV5-1 to TRBJ1-1; 11 bases are shared with TRBD1. This CDR3 comprises 17 residues. Looked up from germline, CDR1 is SGHRS and CDR2 is YFSETQ. The V segment lost 0 bases and the J segment 4 bases; nucleotides outside the gene matches: 8. The CDR3 DNA sequence: TGCGCCAGCAGCTTGGTTCTGGACAGGGGGCCGGGCACTGAAGCTTTCTTT. Its protein product is CASSLVLDRGPGTEAFF.

This clonotype has just a few counts. The J gene is TRBJ2-5, the V gene TRBV12-3 or TRBV12-4; a possible D gene is TRBD1 (6 bases). The CDR3 sequence is 15 residues long. V was pared by 6 bases and J by 7 bases, with 21 bases between. The CDR3 coding sequence is TGTGCCAGCAGCCTACCAAACGGACAGTATGGGACCCAGTACTTC. It yields the protein CASSLPNGQYGTQYF.

J is TRBJ1-5 and V is TRBV2; D is unclear. Between the trimmed V and J ends, which lost 2 bases and 3 bases, there was a span of 8 bases. Germline CDR1 is SNHLY and CDR2 is FYNNEI. The CDR3 is 14 residues long. CDR3 in DNA: TGTGCCAGCAGTGAAACGAGTTCCAATCAGCCCCAGCATTTT. Translation gives CASSETSSNQPQHF.

This clonotype was observed once. The CDR3 DNA sequence: TGCAGTGCTTCCCGGGCTACGGGACAGAAAAACTACGAGCAGTACTTC. It yields the protein CSASRATGQKNYEQYF. The chain employs TRBV20-1 and TRBJ2-7; 7 bases line up with TRBD1. CDR1 and CDR2 (germline): DFQATT, SNEGSKA (reference sequence). The CDR3 totals 16 residues. The junction had 16 bases not matched to a gene; V was cut back by 5 bases and J by 3 bases.

The V and J genes are TRBV29-1 and TRBJ2-1; D might be TRBD2 (6 bases). The germline CDR1 and CDR2 sequences are SQVTM and ANQGSEA. The CDR3 is made up of 13 amino acids. V lost 7 bases and J 4 bases, leaving 14 bases between the germline ends. The CDR3 spells CSAGDNLYNEQFF. The CDR3 DNA reads TGCAGCGCGGGGGATAACTTATACAATGAGCAGTTCTTC.

This clonotype was seen more than once but under ten times. The rearrangement links TRBV29-1 to TRBJ1-1; D may be TRBD1 (6 bases). This CDR3 contains 13 residues. The V end was cut by 6 bases, the J end by 1 base, with 12 bases between. CDR1 is SQVTM, CDR2 ANQGSEA, per germline. As DNA, the CDR3 is TGCAGCGTGGCCGAACAGGGGAACACTGAAGCTTTCTTT. Translated, it gives CSVAEQGNTEAFF. Looking up the rest from reference TRBV29-1 and TRBJ1-1 gives the full variable domain: SAVISQKPSRDICQRGTSLTIQCQVDSQVTMMFWYRQQPGQSLTLIATANQGSEATYESGFVIDKFPISRPNLTFSTLTVSNMSPEDSSIYLCSVAEQGNTEAFFGQGTRLTVV.

This clonotype came up many times. The V and J genes are TRBV29-1 and TRBJ2-4; D remains ambiguous. V lost 7 bases and J lost 5, with 9 bases in between. The germline V gene has CDR1 SQVTM and CDR2 ANQGSEA. The CDR3 is made up of 11 amino acids. CDR3 sequence (DNA): TGCAGCGCCGTCGGTCAAAACATTCAGTACTTC. This gives the protein CSAVGQNIQYF.